This T cell receptor beta chain was sequenced for a study of PD-1 blockade in mismatch repair-deficient tumors. Study observations and caveats: Rapid post-treatment expansion, then contraction, generally preceding radiologic response, marked tumor-resident clones.

Every patient had mismatch repair deficiency by PCR or immunohistochemistry. A few pembrolizumab responders had their TCRs sequenced. Clones were sequenced by immunoSEQ multiplex PCR, and TCRdb holds only the in-frame ones, with some missing. In the table there are approximately 23,000 clones, approximately 88% of which are singletons. The CDR3 length is 15 residues. The V segment lost 8 bases and the J segment 3 bases; nucleotides outside the gene matches: 10. Germline CDR1 SEHNR, CDR2 FQNEAQ (reference sequence). Regarding this clone: The antigen is undetermined.

This receptor was obtained from an adult with mismatch repair-deficient cancer. The chain employs TRBV7-9 and TRBJ2-7, with 10 positions matching TRBD1. Sequences were derived from PBMCs, sampled before pembrolizumab treatment. CDR3 in amino acids: CASGPSGTGDYEQYF. The CDR3, as DNA: TGTGCCAGCGGCCCCTCAGGGACAGGGGACTACGAGCAGTACTTC.